The sequence of this T cell receptor (beta chain) was determined in a study of cytomegalovirus exposure and HLA in healthy donors. Germline-derived CDR1 and CDR2 are MNHEY and SVGAGI. V dropped 6 bases and J dropped 5; count of bases not matched to a gene: 7. The CDR3 has 14 residues. About this clone: Its target is unknown.

13 Jbeta primers and 60 Vbeta primers were used for the PCR. TCRdb's copy holds only in-frame clones and misses some; the assay was immunoSEQ multiplex PCR. The sample lists 95,000 to 150,000 clones, around 72% seen once, with 8.2% in the top ten. General study results and limits: Testing in vitro showed three CMV-associated chains specific for CMV antigens.

Sequencing was carried out using PBMCs. The chain is built from TRBV6-5 and TRBJ1-2; 9 nucleotides agree with TRBD1. The TCR originated in a woman in her 40s in good health and CMV-seropositive. The CDR3 loop is CASSLPGQGYGYTF. The CDR3 DNA reads as TGTGCCAGCAGCTTGCCGGGACAGGGATATGGCTACACCTTC.